The present TCR beta chain was sequenced within a study of cytomegalovirus exposure and HLA in healthy donors. 60 Vbeta and 13 Jbeta primers were used in PCR. Method: immunoSEQ multiplex PCR; TCRdb's copy keeps in-frame clones and lacks some. Seen here are some 150,000 clones, roughly 83% observed once, and the top ten hold roughly 3.4%. This CDR3 contains 15 residues. Germline-derived CDR1 and CDR2 are LNHDA and SQIVND (reference sequence). The germline V and J ends were trimmed by 9 bases and 2 bases, with 17 bases remaining between them. The chain carries TRBV19 and TRBJ1-5; tentatively, D is TRBD1 (5 bases). This TCR was recovered from a human donor in good health. The sample taken for sequencing was PBMCs. In DNA form, the CDR3 reads TGTGCCAGCCTCGATGGGGGAGGAGGCAATCAGCCCCAGCATTTT. Translation: CASLDGGGGNQPQHF.